This T cell receptor (beta chain) originates from a study of blood T cell repertoires in COVID-19. With respect to this clone: This CDR3 is also generated by other DNA sequences in the sample.

There are 15 residues in the CDR3. V lost 1 base and J lost 0, with 9 bases in between. Germline values: CDR1 KGHSH, CDR2 LQKENI. Using immunoSEQ multiplex PCR, the repertoire was profiled, and TCRdb retains in-frame clones only, with some absent. The repertoire holds about 200,000 clones, with about 83% as singletons. The source of this sequence is a woman aged 45 to 65 with acute or convalescent COVID-19. Sequenced sample: peripheral blood. The J gene is TRBJ1-1, the V gene TRBV18; unclear D gene. The CDR3 here is CASSPRPDMNTEAFF. The CDR3 DNA sequence: TGTGCCAGCTCACCACGGCCTGACATGAACACTGAAGCTTTCTTT.